This T cell receptor beta chain was recorded in a study of regulatory T cells in long-lasting Graves disease. CDR1 and CDR2 (germline): SNHLY, FYNNEI. V was pared by 10 bases and J by 3 bases, with 12 bases of the junction left unmatched. This CDR3 has 15 residues. CDR3-region Arm-PCR and iRepertoire HTBI primers produced the TCR beta libraries. TCRdb called the multiplex PCR reads again in MiXCR, with one record for every CDR3 protein. The sample includes fewer than 350,000 distinct CDR3 sequences, under 20% of them seen just once. This clonotype was detected many times. Time point of the sample: newly diagnosed GD, antithyroid drugs for less than 3 months. With RNA extracted from PBMCs as input, the TCR library was made.

This chain connects TRBV2 to TRBJ1-1, with 9 nucleotides matching TRBD1. The starting material was peripheral blood mononuclear cells (PBMCs), obtained at new diagnosis, from a patient treated with antithyroid drugs. The sequence was collected from a female donor with Graves disease. CDR3 DNA sequence: TGTGCCACCTGTAGCCCCGACAGGGGGTACACTGAAGCTTTCTTT. This gives the protein CATCSPDRGYTEAFF.